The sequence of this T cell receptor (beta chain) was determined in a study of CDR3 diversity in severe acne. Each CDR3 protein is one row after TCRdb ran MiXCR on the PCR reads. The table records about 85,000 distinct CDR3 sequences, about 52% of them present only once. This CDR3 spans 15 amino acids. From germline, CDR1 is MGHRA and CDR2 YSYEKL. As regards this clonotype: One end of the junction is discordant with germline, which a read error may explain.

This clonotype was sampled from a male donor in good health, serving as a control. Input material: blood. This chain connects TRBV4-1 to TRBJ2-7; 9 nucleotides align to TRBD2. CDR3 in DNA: TGCGCCAGCAGCCAACCGACTAGCGGAAACTACGAGCTGTACTTC. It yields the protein CASSQPTSGNYELYF.